This T cell receptor (beta chain) was recorded in a study of T cells in Graves' hyperthyroidism and ophthalmopathy. Background on the study: Peripheral blood was collected at initial diagnosis, before any treatment.

The length of the CDR3 is 14 residues. From germline, CDR1 is LGHDT and CDR2 YNNKEL (reference sequence). In the case of this clonotype: Just one base apart from a much larger clone, this may be a read error.

RNA transcripts were the template for amplifying TCR beta CDR3 regions. HTBI primers were used for first-round RT-PCR of the TCR CDR3. MiXCR, applied by TCRdb to the multiplex PCR reads, yields one record per CDR3 protein. The table lists nearly 600,000 distinct CDR3 sequences, 14% of them singletons. The sequence derives from a woman between 18 and 30 years old with Graves' ophthalmopathy. The chain is built from TRBV3-1 and TRBJ2-1; D remains ambiguous. The specimen sequenced was blood. CDR3 protein: CVSSHSRHHNEQFF. As DNA, the CDR3 is TGTGTCAGCAGCCACAGCCGCCACCACAATGAGCAGTTCTTC.